The 6 T cell receptor beta chains below come from one sample, sequenced in a study of long-term antiretroviral therapy in people with HIV. The assay, immunoSEQ v3.0, was run at survey level. The repertoire was sequenced with immunoSEQ multiplex PCR; TCRdb's copy has only in-frame clones and lacks some. The repertoire holds 10,000 or so clones, with about 80% as singletons. The sample here was unsorted PBMCs, taken 3 to 3.3 years before starting antiretroviral therapy. These receptors came from a man aged 40-49 years with HIV.

This chain uses TRBV28 with TRBJ1-5; D may be TRBD1 (5 bases). V was cut by 3 bases and J by 0 bases, with 18 bases left in between. Germline V gene sequence: CDR1 MDHEN, CDR2 SYDVKM. This CDR3 spans 18 amino acids. The CDR3 DNA follows: TGTGCCAGCAGTTTTCAAGGGGTAGGATCAGGTAGCAATCAGCCCCAGCATTTT. Its translation is CASSFQGVGSGSNQPQHF.

This sequence joins TRBV13 and TRBJ2-1; D call uncertain. With 6 bases removed from V and 6 bases from J, the gap between germline ends came to 15 bases. This CDR3 comprises 14 residues. Germline V lookup: CDR1 PRHDT, CDR2 FYEKMQ (reference sequence). The CDR3 sequence: CASRGKFSGNEQFF. The DNA for the CDR3 is TGTGCCAGCAGGGGGAAATTTTCTGGCAATGAGCAGTTCTTC.

V and J are TRBV5-1 and TRBJ2-1, with TRBD2 matching 10 bases. Germline loops: CDR1 SGHRS, CDR2 YFSETQ. The length of the CDR3 is 15 residues. J gave up 3 bases and V 0 bases, and 0 bases lay outside the gene matches. The CDR3 here is CASSLGLAGYNEQFF. The CDR3 region has the DNA TGCGCCAGCAGCTTGGGACTAGCGGGCTACAATGAGCAGTTCTTC.

The chain combines TRBV29-1 with TRBJ2-1, with TRBD1 as a possible D gene (5 bases). The CDR3 loop spans 15 amino acids. Germline CDR1 reads SQVTM; CDR2 reads ANQGSEA. The germline V and J ends were trimmed by 3 bases and 1 base, with 13 bases remaining between them. CDR3 nucleotide sequence: TGCAGCGTTGAGAGTAGTCAGGGATCCTACAATGAGCAGTTCTTC. Translation gives CSVESSQGSYNEQFF.

This clone was seen more than once but under ten times. This CDR3 is CASSLERQGGYGYTF. The CDR3 nucleotides are TGTGCCAGCAGCTTGGAGAGGCAGGGGGGCTATGGCTACACCTTC. This chain connects TRBV5-4 to TRBJ1-2, with TRBD1 identical over 7 bases. V was clipped by 0 bases and J by 4 bases; unmatched bases: 6. This CDR3 is built from 15 residues. CDR1 is SGHNT, CDR2 YYREEE, per germline (reference sequence).

This clone was seen once. This sequence joins TRBV25-1 and TRBJ1-1; D unclear. The germline V gene has CDR1 MGHDK and CDR2 SYGVNS. V was cut by 1 base and J by 1 base, with 7 bases left in between. The CDR3 consists of 14 residues. The CDR3 region is CASSELRQNTEAFF. For the CDR3, the DNA is TGTGCCAGCAGTGAATTGAGGCAGAACACTGAAGCTTTCTTT.